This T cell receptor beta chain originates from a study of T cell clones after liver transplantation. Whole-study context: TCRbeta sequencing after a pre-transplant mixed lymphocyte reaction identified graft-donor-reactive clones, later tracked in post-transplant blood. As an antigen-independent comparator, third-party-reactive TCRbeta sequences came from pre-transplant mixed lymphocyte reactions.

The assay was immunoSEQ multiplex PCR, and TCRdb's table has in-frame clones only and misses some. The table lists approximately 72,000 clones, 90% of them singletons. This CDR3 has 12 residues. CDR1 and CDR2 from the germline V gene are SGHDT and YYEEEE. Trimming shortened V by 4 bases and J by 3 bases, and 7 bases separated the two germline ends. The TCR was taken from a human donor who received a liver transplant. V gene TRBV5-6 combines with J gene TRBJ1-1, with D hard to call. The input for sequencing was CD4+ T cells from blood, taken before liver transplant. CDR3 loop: CASSRRDTEAFF. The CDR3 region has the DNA TGTGCCAGCAGCCGGCGGGACACTGAAGCTTTCTTT.